What follows are 29 T cell receptor beta chains derived from one specimen sequenced in a study of blood T cells in healthy people across ages. Primed by a sample-barcoded 5' primer and a J-beta primer mix, a second PCR proceeded for about 6 to 11 cycles. TCRdb fed the 5' RACE reads into MiXCR, producing one record per CDR3 protein. The table lists 1.5 million to 2 million distinct CDR3 sequences, about 50% of them singletons, with over 2% in the top ten. The sequencing input was blood. The receptors were gathered from a woman aged 40 to 50 in good health.

The table lists this clonotype with many counts. This chain uses TRBV7-2 with TRBJ2-1, with a possible D match to TRBD2 (5 bases). Trimming removed 5 bases from V and 6 bases from J, with 8 bases in between. The CDR3 has 12 amino acids. CDR1 SGHTA and CDR2 FQGNSA come from the germline V gene. The CDR3: CASSPLANEQFF. The CDR3 nucleotides read TGTGCCAGCAGCCCTCTAGCCAATGAGCAGTTCTTC. Variable domain in full (rest from reference TRBV7-2 and TRBJ2-1): GAGVSQSPSNKVTEKGKDVELRCDPISGHTALYWYRQSLGQGLEFLIYFQGNSAPDKSGLPSDRFSAERTGGSVSTLTIQRTQQEDSAVYLCASSPLANEQFFGPGTRLTVL.

J is TRBJ2-1 and V is TRBV20-1; a weak D match, TRBD2 (6 bases). The CDR3 has 14 residues. V lost 0 bases and J 8 bases, leaving 14 bases between the germline ends. Looked up from germline, CDR1 is DFQATT and CDR2 is SNEGSKA (reference sequence). DNA of the CDR3: TGCAGTGCTAGAGATCAGGGACTGGGGCATGAGCAGTTCTTC. The encoded protein is CSARDQGLGHEQFF.

There are a few counts of this clonotype. The CDR3 sequence: CASRERDSGSKNIQYF. Here the CDR3 DNA reads TGTGCCAGCAGGGAACGGGACAGCGGTAGCAAAAACATTCAGTACTTC. The rearrangement joins TRBV6-2 or TRBV6-3 to TRBJ2-4; 7 bases match TRBD1. The germline V gene encodes CDR1 MNHEY and CDR2 SVGEGT. This CDR3 has 16 residues. J gave up 3 bases and V 6 bases, and 11 bases lay outside the gene matches.

The J gene is TRBJ2-1, the V gene TRBV2; TRBD2 aligns across 15 bases. The closer fit of TRBJ2-7 to the DNA end suggests the J call may be wrong. The CDR3 totals 17 residues. The germline V gene encodes CDR1 SNHLY and CDR2 FYNNEI. CDR3 sequence: CASRGTSGGTSYNEQYF. In DNA form, the CDR3 reads TGTGCCAGCAGGGGGACTAGCGGGGGGACCTCCTACAATGAGCAGTACTTC.

About this clonotype itself: An end of the junction does not agree with germline; a read error may underlie this. V is TRBV5-1 and J is TRBJ2-3; D ambiguous. Germline V gene lookup returns CDR1 SGHRS and CDR2 YFSETQ. The CDR3 is made up of 15 amino acids. The chain's CDR3 is CASSSGIDYPDAQYF. CDR3 coding DNA: TGCGCCAGCAGCTCAGGCATAGATTACCCAGATGCGCAGTATTTT. Complete variable domain (other parts from reference TRBV5-1 and TRBJ2-3): KAGVTQTPRYLIKTRGQQVTLSCSPISGHRSVSWYQQTPGQGLQFLFEYFSETQRNKGNFPGRFSGRQFSNSRSEMNVSTLELGDSALYLCASSSGIDYPDAQYFGPGTRLTVL.

This clonotype was observed a few times. The chain has TRBV4-3 and TRBJ2-5; D may be TRBD1 (6 bases). The V gene lost 0 bases and the J gene lost 11 bases, with 13 bases spanning the gap. CDR3 length equals 13 residues. The V gene's germline CDR1 is LGHNA and CDR2 YSLEER. CDR3 coding DNA: TGCGCCAGCAGCCAAGATCAGGGGTGGGAGCAGTACTTC. The encoded protein is CASSQDQGWEQYF.

The chain employs TRBV6-5 and TRBJ1-2, with TRBD1 matching over 7 bases. Germline CDR1 and CDR2: MNHEY and SVGAGI. This CDR3 is built from 15 residues. Unmatched junction bases numbered 5, after V lost 4 bases and J lost 0 bases. CDR3 sequence: CASSSSGTANYGYTF. CDR3 DNA sequence: TGTGCCAGCAGTTCCTCCGGGACAGCTAACTATGGCTACACCTTC.

The chain has TRBV20-1 and TRBJ2-4; the match to TRBD1 covers 7 bases. The end of the DNA fits TRBJ2-7 better, so the J call may be wrong. Germline CDR1 and CDR2: DFQATT and SNEGSKA (reference sequence). The CDR3 spans 14 residues. In DNA, the CDR3 is TGCAGTGCTGTTAAGGGACAGAGCATCTACGAGCAGTACTTC. Translated, it gives CSAVKGQSIYEQYF.

This chain links TRBV11-2 with TRBJ2-4; perhaps TRBD1 as D (6 bases). The J call is doubtful: the DNA matches TRBJ2-7 better. The CDR3 covers 14 residues. Germline lookup yields CDR1 SGHAT and CDR2 FQNNGV. CDR3 DNA sequence: TGTGCCAGCAGCGTAGGGAAACAGGGCTACGAGCAGTACTTC. Amino acid sequence: CASSVGKQGYEQYF.

The sample holds a few counts of this clonotype. V is TRBV11-2 and J is TRBJ2-3; D uncertain. This CDR3 contains 15 residues. CDR1 is SGHAT, CDR2 FQNNGV, per germline. The ends were cut back, 3 bases at V and 0 bases at J, with 10 bases in the middle. CDR3 DNA: TGTGCCAGCAGCTTGATAAAGACTAGCACAGATACGCAGTATTTT. Protein sequence: CASSLIKTSTDTQYF.

This clonotype appeared a few times. The chain carries TRBV28 and TRBJ2-3, with 10 bases matching TRBD2. Germline lookup yields CDR1 MDHEN and CDR2 SYDVKM. The CDR3 is 15 residues long. V was clipped by 5 bases and J by 4 bases; unmatched bases: 6. The CDR3, as DNA: TGTGCCAGCAGTGAAGCGGGGGGGCCTGCAGATACGCAGTATTTT. As protein: CASSEAGGPADTQYF. Combining the CDR3 with reference TRBV28 and TRBJ2-3 gives the whole variable domain DVKVTQSSRYLVKRTGEKVFLECVQDMDHENMFWYRQDPGLGLRLIYFSYDVKMKEKGDIPEGYSVSREKKERFSLILESASTNQTSMYLCASSEAGGPADTQYFGPGTRLTVL.

The chain uses TRBV29-1 and TRBJ2-5; D might be TRBD2 (7 bases). CDR3 size: 14 residues. The germline V gene encodes CDR1 SQVTM and CDR2 ANQGSEA. The V and J ends lost 4 bases and 11 bases respectively, with 23 bases between them. The CDR3 region is CSVVSGRGGDEQYF. The CDR3 DNA reads TGCAGCGTTGTGTCTGGCAGGGGAGGGGATGAGCAGTACTTC.

The chain uses TRBV6-2 or TRBV6-3 and TRBJ1-1; 8 bases are a match to TRBD1. Germline-derived CDR1 and CDR2 are MNHEY and SVGEGT. The V gene end was trimmed by 0 bases and the J gene end by 0 bases; junction bases not matched to a gene: 9. The CDR3 has 18 residues. The CDR3 region is CASSYSWWGQALNTEAFF. The CDR3 DNA follows: TGTGCCAGCAGTTACTCCTGGTGGGGACAGGCCCTGAACACTGAAGCTTTCTTT.

A remark on this clonotype: One end of the junction fails to match germline, which may point to a read error. This rearrangement joins TRBV19 to TRBJ2-7, with 7 nucleotides matching TRBD1. This CDR3 has 13 amino acids. Germline V gene sequence: CDR1 LNHDA, CDR2 SQIVND (reference sequence). The CDR3 sequence is CASSGDRHYEQYF. As DNA, the CDR3 is TGCGCCAGTAGTGGGGACAGACACTACGAGCAGTACTTC.

This sequence joins TRBV12-3 or TRBV12-4 and TRBJ1-5; 9 nucleotides line up with TRBD1. Losses at the gene ends were 6 bases for V and 10 bases for J; bases not matched to a gene: 10. The CDR3 length is 14 residues. The CDR3 is CASRQTGGYRPQHF. The DNA of the CDR3 is TGTGCCAGCAGACAGACAGGGGGATATCGCCCCCAGCATTTT.

This clonotype was detected a few times. The chain is built from TRBV7-2 and TRBJ2-1; no clear D. The CDR3 contains 13 residues. Germline V lookup: CDR1 SGHTA, CDR2 FQGNSA. V was cut by 3 bases and J by 7 bases, with 10 bases left in between. CDR3 bases: TGTGCCAGCAGCTTTAGTCGTGAGAATGAGCAGTTCTTC. This gives the protein CASSFSRENEQFF.

The V gene is TRBV7-9, the J gene TRBJ2-4, with 10 positions matching TRBD1. The germline V gene has CDR1 SEHNR and CDR2 FQNEAQ (reference sequence). CDR3 size: 15 residues. V was pared by 3 bases and J by 9 bases, with 8 bases of the junction left unmatched. CDR3 sequence: CASSLGGQGTSIQYF. CDR3 nucleotide sequence: TGTGCCAGCAGCTTGGGGGGACAGGGGACCAGCATTCAGTACTTC.

This clonotype was detected once. The chain has TRBV2 and TRBJ2-6, with a tentative D call TRBD2 (5 bases). The CDR3 has 16 amino acids. Per the germline V gene, CDR1 is SNHLY and CDR2 is FYNNEI. V was pared by 2 bases and J by 1 base, with 9 bases between. CDR3 nucleotide sequence: TGTGCCAGCAGTGAACGAGCGGCTTCTGGGGCCAACGTCCTGACTTTC. It specifies CASSERAASGANVLTF.

This clonotype was recorded a few times. The gene calls are TRBV7-9 and TRBJ1-2; D perhaps matches TRBD1 (6 bases). This CDR3 spans 15 amino acids. Germline V gene data show CDR1 as SEHNR and CDR2 as FQNEAQ (reference sequence). Trimming stripped 1 base from V and 3 bases from J, with 12 bases between. CDR3 coding DNA: TGTGCCAGCAGCTTAGTGGGGGGCGGACACTATGGCTACACCTTC. This encodes CASSLVGGGHYGYTF.

The V and J genes are TRBV6-1 and TRBJ2-7; no definite D call. The length of the CDR3 is 13 residues. Trimming removed 2 bases from V and 10 bases from J, with 15 bases in between. Germline V lookup: CDR1 MNHNS, CDR2 SASEGT. CDR3 protein: CASSEFHQEIQYF. CDR3 bases: TGTGCCAGCAGTGAATTTCACCAAGAGATCCAGTACTTC.

This clonotype was seen a few times. This chain links TRBV2 with TRBJ2-1, with TRBD2 matching 11 bases. The CDR3 sequence is 15 residues long. Germline V lookup: CDR1 SNHLY, CDR2 FYNNEI. Trimming at V came to 4 bases and at J to 4 bases, leaving 3 bases not matched to a gene. In nucleotides, the CDR3 is TGTGCCAGCAGTGTAGCGGGGGGGCTATACAATGAGCAGTTCTTC. It encodes CASSVAGGLYNEQFF.

J is TRBJ1-2 and V is TRBV4-1, with D tentatively TRBD1 (6 bases). CDR1 and CDR2 from the germline V gene are MGHRA and YSYEKL. The CDR3 runs 15 residues. The V end lost 3 bases, the J end lost 1 base, and 12 bases lay between the germline ends. This chain's CDR3 is CASSQEPDSNYGYTF. In nucleotides, the CDR3 is TGCGCCAGCAGCCAGGAACCGGACAGTAACTATGGCTACACCTTC.

The rearrangement joins TRBV6-2 or TRBV6-3 to TRBJ2-6, with 7 bases matching TRBD1. Germline V gene data show CDR1 as MNHEY and CDR2 as SVGEGT. The junction had 9 bases not matched to a gene; V was cut back by 6 bases and J by 4 bases. The CDR3 has 16 amino acids. CDR3 in DNA: TGTGCCAGCAGAGTAGACAGGGCAGCAGGGGCCAACGTCCTGACTTTC. Translated, it gives CASRVDRAAGANVLTF.

This clonotype was seen at least ten times. The chain couples TRBV20-1 to TRBJ2-1; D remains ambiguous. The CDR3 is 13 amino acids. From germline, CDR1 is DFQATT and CDR2 SNEGSKA (reference sequence). Trimming shortened V by 0 bases and J by 3 bases, and 6 bases separated the two germline ends. The CDR3 DNA reads as TGCAGTGCTAGAGATGCGAGCTACAATGAGCAGTTCTTC. It yields the protein CSARDASYNEQFF.

This clonotype was seen a handful of times. The chain employs TRBV24-1 and TRBJ2-3; D perhaps matches TRBD2 (6 bases). This CDR3 has 14 amino acids. The V and J ends lost 3 bases and 3 bases respectively, with 9 bases between them. The germline V gene encodes CDR1 KGHDR and CDR2 SFDVKD. The CDR3 loop reads CATSDIAGTDTQYF. CDR3 nucleotide sequence: TGTGCCACCAGTGATATTGCGGGAACAGATACGCAGTATTTT.

This clonotype was recorded a few times. V and J are TRBV29-1 and TRBJ2-1; TRBD1 agrees at 8 bases. J was trimmed by 10 bases and V by 2 bases; bases with no gene match: 7. This CDR3 has 13 amino acids. CDR1 is SQVTM, CDR2 ANQGSEA, per germline. The CDR3 DNA reads TGCAGCGTTGAAACCCAGGGGGCAGGGGAGCAGTTCTTC. Encoded protein: CSVETQGAGEQFF.

The chain carries TRBV5-1 and TRBJ1-1; D gene ambiguous. In germline, CDR1 is SGHRS, CDR2 YFSETQ. The length of the CDR3 is 15 residues. The ends were cut back, 0 bases at V and 8 bases at J, with 17 bases in the middle. This CDR3 is CASSLAMGSLREAFF. The CDR3 DNA sequence: TGCGCCAGCAGCTTGGCCATGGGTTCATTAAGGGAAGCTTTCTTT.

The rearrangement uses TRBV29-1 and TRBJ2-5; maybe TRBD2 (7 bases). Trimming left V 7 bases short and J 2 bases short, with 14 bases between. Germline lookup yields CDR1 SQVTM and CDR2 ANQGSEA. The CDR3 totals 13 residues. As DNA, the CDR3 is TGCAGCGCGGGGGGCATCCCTCAAGAGACCCAGTACTTC. Translated: CSAGGIPQETQYF.

The chain uses TRBV7-2 and TRBJ1-2; D possibly corresponds to TRBD1 (5 bases). Germline CDR1 and CDR2: SGHTA and FQGNSA. V lost 3 bases, J lost 6 bases, and 17 bases lay in between. This CDR3 comprises 15 residues. Here the CDR3 DNA reads TGTGCCAGCAGCTTGTTACTGACAGATTTCAATGGCTACACCTTC. Protein: CASSLLLTDFNGYTF. The full variable domain, with the rest looked up from reference TRBV7-2 and TRBJ1-2, is GAGVSQSPSNKVTEKGKDVELRCDPISGHTALYWYRQSLGQGLEFLIYFQGNSAPDKSGLPSDRFSAERTGGSVSTLTIQRTQQEDSAVYLCASSLLLTDFNGYTFGSGTRLTVV.